The source of this T cell receptor (beta chain) is a study of Ad26.COV2.S vaccination and SARS-CoV-2 variants. Study details: Intramuscular Ad26.COV2.S doses were given once or twice, 56 days apart.

The study's findings and limits: Recipients given vaccine exceeded placebo recipients in spike-specific TCR breadth. Reported findings describe substantial breadth in spike-specific CD8+ and CD4+ T cell responses following vaccination.

As to this clone: What it recognizes is unknown.

Treatment here: roughly 19 received Ad26.COV2.S at low or high dose, single or two shots; roughly 5 received placebo; per-sample allocation not given. Collection of samples fell on day 63 after the first vaccine or placebo injection. Recruitment in Boston yielded a donor of adult age, 18-55 years. The repertoire was sequenced with immunoSEQ multiplex PCR; TCRdb's copy has only in-frame clones and lacks some. The sample has around 450,000 clones, 75% to 95% seen once. CDR3 size: 16 residues. CDR1 and CDR2 (germline): SGHTS, YDEGEE. J lost 2 bases, V lost 6 bases, and 10 bases had no gene match. This chain joins TRBV5-8 and TRBJ2-7, with 11 positions matching TRBD2. The sample was peripheral blood, taken in a trial of Ad26.COV2.S vaccine versus placebo. This sequence originates from a person between 18 and 65 years old who received the Ad26.COV2.S COVID-19 vaccine or a placebo. The CDR3 nucleotides read TGTGCCAGCATACGAGGGAATAGCGGGAGGGCCTACGAGCAGTACTTC. Translation gives CASIRGNSGRAYEQYF.